The table lists the clone carrying this TCR beta chain with many counts. The source of the sample is a study of glioma-infiltrating T cells. Germline CDR1 is SGHKS and CDR2 is YYEKEE (reference sequence). Trimming pared 8 bases from V and 3 bases from J, leaving 8 bases between. CDR3 length equals 11 residues. The iRepertoire nested amplicon-rescue multiplex PCR amplified TCR alpha and beta CDR3s from RNA. TCRdb re-called the multiplex PCR reads through MiXCR, storing one row per CDR3 protein. The sample records about 93,000 distinct CDR3 sequences, 35% to 50% being singletons. The sequence derives from a human donor with low-grade glioma or glioblastoma, undergoing nonglioma brain surgery, or in good health (not recorded which). The J gene is TRBJ1-2, the V gene TRBV5-5; the D gene is possibly TRBD1 (6 bases). The specimen sequenced was glioma tissue, nonneoplastic brain tissue, or PBMCs (not recorded which). CDR3 DNA sequence: TGTGCCAGTAACAGGGACTATGGCTACACCTTC. This translates into CASNRDYGYTF. Looking up the rest from reference TRBV5-5 and TRBJ1-2 gives the full variable domain: DAGVTQSPTHLIKTRGQQVTLRCSPISGHKSVSWYQQVLGQGPQFIFQYYEKEERGRGNFPDRFSARQFPNYSSELNVNALLLGDSALYLCASNRDYGYTFGSGTRLTVV.